A single sample is the source of the 31 T cell receptor beta chains below, sequenced in a study of early T cells in non-severe SARS-CoV-2 infection. TCRdb processed the 5' RACE reads anew with MiXCR; each CDR3 protein has one entry. This table has about 77,000 distinct CDR3 sequences, around 9.9% appearing once. The material sequenced was whole blood. These receptors came from an adult who was a healthcare worker with PCR-confirmed SARS-CoV-2 infection or an uninfected control (not recorded which).

This clonotype has at least ten counts. J is TRBJ2-1 and V is TRBV27, with D possibly called TRBD1 or TRBD2 (5 bases each). Deletions cut 4 bases from V and 12 bases from J, with 19 bases between. The CDR3 has 14 amino acids. Germline CDR1 reads MNHEY; CDR2 reads SMNVEV (reference sequence). The CDR3 DNA follows: TGTGCCAGCAGTTGGGGACCCTCAATGCAGGGGCAGTTCTTC. Its protein product is CASSWGPSMQGQFF.

The chain links TRBV7-2 to TRBJ2-1; 9 bases are shared with TRBD2. Germline V gene data show CDR1 as SGHTA and CDR2 as FQGNSA. The CDR3 is 15 amino acids. V gave up 1 base and J gave up 7 bases; unmatched junction bases: 5. The CDR3: CASSLVSGSANEQFF. CDR3 DNA: TGTGCCAGCAGCTTAGTTAGCGGGAGTGCAAATGAGCAGTTCTTC.

The chain joins TRBV3-1 to TRBJ2-2, with TRBD2 identical over 7 bases. Germline V gene lookup returns CDR1 LGHDT and CDR2 YNNKEL (reference sequence). The CDR3 loop spans 18 amino acids. Trimming cost V 1 base and J 6 bases; bases outside gene matches: 14. The CDR3 region has the DNA TGTGCCAGCAGCCAAGTACTGTTAGGCGGACTAGGAGCCGGGGAGCTGTTTTTT. Protein sequence: CASSQVLLGGLGAGELFF.

This clonotype has more than one count but fewer than ten. The chain joins TRBV28 to TRBJ1-5, with 7 bases fitting TRBD1. The germline CDR1 and CDR2 sequences are MDHEN and SYDVKM. The J segment lost 10 bases and the V segment lost 6 bases, leaving 9 bases of the junction unmatched. The CDR3 consists of 13 residues. The chain's CDR3 is CASRLTTGDPQHF. The CDR3 coding sequence is TGTGCCAGCAGGCTTACTACAGGGGACCCCCAGCATTTT.

This clonotype was recorded at least ten times. This chain's CDR3 is CASSRDRGRENEQFF. In DNA form, the CDR3 reads TGTGCCAGCAGCCGGGACAGGGGGCGAGAGAATGAGCAGTTCTTC. The chain recombines TRBV7-9 with TRBJ2-1; 12 nucleotides match TRBD1. Germline V CDR1 and CDR2: SEHNR, FQNEAQ (reference sequence). After removal of 5 bases from V and 7 bases from J, the junction contained 6 bases not matched to a gene. The CDR3 length is 15 residues. Filled out from reference TRBV7-9 and TRBJ2-1, the complete variable domain reads DTGVSQNPRHKITKRGQNVTFRCDPISEHNRLYWYRQTLGQGPEFLTYFQNEAQLEKSRLLSDRFSAERPKGSFSTLEIQRTEQGDSAMYLCASSRDRGRENEQFFGPGTRLTVL.

In its sample, this clonotype was seen a few times. The J gene is TRBJ1-1, the V gene TRBV6-1; D remains unclear. V was shortened by 5 bases and J by 10 bases, with 14 bases between the two germline ends. The germline CDR1 and CDR2 sequences are MNHNS and SASEGT. The CDR3 covers 12 residues. The CDR3 DNA reads as TGTGCCAGCAGTCCCCCCTGGAGCGCAGCTTTCTTT. Translation gives CASSPPWSAAFF.

There are many counts of this clonotype. This chain connects TRBV4-2 to TRBJ1-1; D is unclear. V was pared by 1 base and J by 1 base, with 16 bases between. Germline lookup yields CDR1 LGHNA and CDR2 YNFKEQ. There are 17 residues in the CDR3. The CDR3 DNA is TGTGCCAGCAGCCAAGCCCCCGCTGGGAGATCGAACACTGAAGCTTTCTTT. It codes for CASSQAPAGRSNTEAFF.

This clonotype showed up many times. V usage is TRBV11-2 and J usage is TRBJ2-5, with 9 bases aligning to TRBD2. V shed 5 bases and J 0 bases; nucleotides not matched to a gene: 1. The CDR3 has 14 residues. Per the germline V gene, CDR1 is SGHAT and CDR2 is FQNNGV. The CDR3 region has the DNA TGTGCCAGCAGCCGACTAGCGGACCAAGAGACCCAGTACTTC. It translates to CASSRLADQETQYF.

This clonotype occurred many times. V and J are TRBV20-1 and TRBJ2-1; 9 nucleotides line up with TRBD1. CDR3 length equals 14 residues. V dropped 6 bases and J dropped 5; count of bases not matched to a gene: 8. CDR1 is DFQATT and CDR2 is SNEGSKA in the germline V gene (reference sequence). DNA of the CDR3: TGCAGTGCAAAATCGGGACAGGGCCACAATGAGCAGTTCTTC. Translating gives CSAKSGQGHNEQFF.

This clonotype was detected a few times. The chain employs TRBV28 and TRBJ1-5, with TRBD1 as a possible D gene (6 bases). The CDR3 consists of 12 residues. Germline V lookup: CDR1 MDHEN, CDR2 SYDVKM. V dropped 3 bases and J dropped 7 bases, with 7 bases sitting between them. The CDR3, as DNA: TGTGCCAGCAGTTTCCAGGGGCAGCCCCAGCATTTT. Translation gives CASSFQGQPQHF.

This clonotype occurred many times. The gene calls are TRBV11-2 and TRBJ2-1; TRBD1 matches 7 bases. Unmatched junction bases numbered 8, after V lost 3 bases and J lost 6 bases. This CDR3 has 15 residues. From germline, CDR1 is SGHAT and CDR2 FQNNGV. The CDR3 region is CASSLDRWGINEQFF. CDR3 nucleotide sequence: TGTGCCAGCAGCTTGGACAGGTGGGGGATCAATGAGCAGTTCTTC.

At least ten counts were recorded for this clonotype. V gene TRBV7-9 combines with J gene TRBJ1-1; TRBD1 aligns across 8 bases. Germline trimming cut 2 bases from V and 1 base from J; bases unmatched to any gene: 15. CDR1 SEHNR and CDR2 FQNEAQ come from the germline V gene (reference sequence). The CDR3 covers 19 residues. DNA for the CDR3: TGTGCCAGCAGCTTATTTTCGTGGCAGGGGGCTCAAAGGAACACTGAAGCTTTCTTT. Its translation: CASSLFSWQGAQRNTEAFF.

There are many counts of this clonotype. The chain is built from TRBV20-1 and TRBJ2-7, with 7 bases that match TRBD1. The CDR3 is 14 amino acids. The germline V gene has CDR1 DFQATT and CDR2 SNEGSKA (reference sequence). V lost 6 bases to trimming and J lost 2 bases; unmatched junction nucleotides: 10. CDR3 nucleotides: TGCAGTGCCTCACGGGACAGTGGGCCCTACGAGCAGTACTTC. Amino acids: CSASRDSGPYEQYF.

The chain recombines TRBV20-1 with TRBJ2-7; a weak D match, TRBD1 (6 bases). The CDR3 runs to 14 residues. Germline CDR1 and CDR2: DFQATT and SNEGSKA (reference sequence). Trimming shortened V by 6 bases and J by 6 bases, and 21 bases separated the two germline ends. CDR3 region: CSAASALQGTEQYF. The CDR3 DNA reads TGCAGTGCCGCCTCCGCCCTTCAGGGGACCGAGCAGTACTTC.

This clonotype was observed many times. The V gene is TRBV19, the J gene TRBJ2-3, with 7 bases matching TRBD2. J gave up 4 bases and V 4 bases, and 8 bases lay outside the gene matches. Germline V lookup: CDR1 LNHDA, CDR2 SQIVND (reference sequence). The CDR3 has 15 residues. CDR3 sequence: CASSTQRGPADTQYF. CDR3 coding DNA: TGTGCCAGTAGTACCCAGCGGGGACCCGCAGATACGCAGTATTTT.

The rearrangement links TRBV7-9 to TRBJ2-2, with a possible D match to TRBD2 (6 bases). The germline V and J ends were trimmed by 2 bases and 5 bases, with 12 bases remaining between them. Germline V gene lookup returns CDR1 SEHNR and CDR2 FQNEAQ (reference sequence). The CDR3 extends over 15 amino acids. The CDR3 region is CASSLLLASTGELFF. The CDR3 coding sequence is TGTGCCAGCAGCTTACTACTAGCTAGTACCGGGGAGCTGTTTTTT. The whole variable domain, remainder taken from reference TRBV7-9 and TRBJ2-2, is DTGVSQNPRHKITKRGQNVTFRCDPISEHNRLYWYRQTLGQGPEFLTYFQNEAQLEKSRLLSDRFSAERPKGSFSTLEIQRTEQGDSAMYLCASSLLLASTGELFFGEGSRLTVL.

There are a few counts of this clonotype. V usage is TRBV24-1 and J usage is TRBJ2-4; D unresolved. In germline, CDR1 is KGHDR, CDR2 SFDVKD. The CDR3 length is 14 residues. Trimming shortened V by 2 bases and J by 6 bases, and 10 bases separated the two germline ends. In DNA form, the CDR3 reads TGTGCCACCAGTGATTCTGATTACGGAAACATTCAGTACTTC. Translated, it gives CATSDSDYGNIQYF.

This chain links TRBV6-6 with TRBJ2-2, with 7 bases lining up with TRBD1. Germline V gives CDR1 MNHNY, CDR2 SVGAGI (reference sequence). There are 14 residues in the CDR3. The junction had 8 bases not matched to a gene; V was cut back by 7 bases and J by 6 bases. The CDR3 DNA reads as TGTGCCAGCAACTACTTAGACAGGGCCGGGGAGCTGTTTTTT. This sequence encodes CASNYLDRAGELFF.

The sample holds many counts of this clonotype. CDR3 nucleotides: TGTGCCAGCAGCAATAGCGGGAGAGGAAACAATGAGCAGTTCTTC. It specifies CASSNSGRGNNEQFF. The chain couples TRBV7-3 to TRBJ2-1; TRBD2 matches 9 bases. The V gene's germline CDR1 is SGHTA and CDR2 FQGTGA. There are 15 residues in the CDR3. V dropped 5 bases and J dropped 5; count of bases not matched to a gene: 7.

This clonotype occurred many times. The gene calls are TRBV28 and TRBJ1-6, with 7 bases lining up with TRBD1. The germline CDR1 and CDR2 sequences are MDHEN and SYDVKM. The CDR3 has 16 residues. V lost 6 bases and J lost 2; bases outside the gene matches: 7. The chain's CDR3 is CASRGGTEAYNSPLHF. The CDR3, as DNA: TGTGCCAGCAGGGGAGGGACAGAAGCCTATAATTCACCCCTCCACTTT.

The chain employs TRBV20-1 and TRBJ1-2; no reliable D call. V was shortened by 1 base and J by 0 bases, with 9 bases between the two germline ends. Germline values: CDR1 DFQATT, CDR2 SNEGSKA (reference sequence). The CDR3 runs 14 residues. The CDR3 DNA follows: TGCAGTGCTAGAGTGGATACCGCTAACTATGGCTACACCTTC. This sequence encodes CSARVDTANYGYTF.

This clonotype was detected many times. V gene TRBV30 combines with J gene TRBJ2-3; the match to TRBD2 covers 13 bases. The CDR3 loop spans 17 amino acids. The germline V gene encodes CDR1 GTSNPN and CDR2 SVGIG (reference sequence). The ends lost 2 bases at V and 2 bases at J; junction bases unmatched: 7. The CDR3 DNA is TGTGCCTGGAGTACGGGACTAGCGGGAACACCCACAGATACGCAGTATTTT. As protein: CAWSTGLAGTPTDTQYF.

This clonotype came up many times. The chain combines TRBV7-9 with TRBJ2-7; D perhaps matches TRBD1 (6 bases). The CDR3 has 14 amino acids. Per germline, CDR1 SEHNR and CDR2 FQNEAQ (reference sequence). V gave up 2 bases and J gave up 4 bases, with 12 bases separating them. The chain's CDR3 is CASSLSDRRYEQYF. CDR3 DNA sequence: TGTGCCAGCAGCTTAAGTGACAGGAGGTACGAGCAGTACTTC.

Remarks on this clonotype: This sequence may be a read error, since a much larger clone differs from it by one base. The chain has TRBV9 and TRBJ2-2; TRBD2 might be the D (5 bases). The CDR3 runs 12 residues. Germline CDR1 is SGDLS and CDR2 is YYNGEE. CDR3 loop: CASTSNTGELVF. The CDR3 nucleotides read TGTGCCAGCACGTCGAACACCGGGGAGCTGGTTTTT.

This clonotype occurred many times. The chain joins TRBV27 to TRBJ2-5, with TRBD2 matching 11 bases. Looked up from germline, CDR1 is MNHEY and CDR2 is SMNVEV (reference sequence). J lost 4 bases, V lost 0 bases, and 7 bases had no gene match. CDR3 length equals 17 residues. The CDR3 DNA reads TGTGCCAGCAGTTTATCCCCAAGACTAGCGGGAAGAGAGACCCAGTACTTC. As protein: CASSLSPRLAGRETQYF.

This clonotype appeared many times. V and J are TRBV28 and TRBJ1-5, with D perhaps matching TRBD1 (5 bases). Trimming removed 4 bases from V and 0 bases from J, with 16 bases in between. Per germline, CDR1 MDHEN and CDR2 SYDVKM. The CDR3 has 17 residues. CDR3 protein: CASSSVEGTYSNQPQHF. The CDR3 coding sequence is TGTGCCAGCAGTTCCGTGGAGGGGACCTATAGCAATCAGCCCCAGCATTTT.

The sample holds many counts of this clonotype. The rearrangement uses TRBV28 and TRBJ1-5, with 8 bases aligning to TRBD1. This CDR3 is built from 15 residues. The germline CDR1 and CDR2 sequences are MDHEN and SYDVKM. J gave up 3 bases and V 4 bases, and 5 bases lay outside the gene matches. For the CDR3, the DNA is TGTGCCAGCAGTTGGACAGGGAACCCCAATCAGCCCCAGCATTTT. This sequence encodes CASSWTGNPNQPQHF.

The rearrangement joins TRBV5-1 to TRBJ2-1; possible D gene TRBD2, 5 bases. The CDR3 length is 17 residues. The V end lost 5 bases, the J end lost 2 bases, and 20 bases lay between the germline ends. Germline CDR1 is SGHRS and CDR2 is YFSETQ. CDR3 nucleotides: TGCGCCAGCAGTTTATTTAGTCAGCGGCAGCCCTACAATGAGCAGTTCTTC. This sequence encodes CASSLFSQRQPYNEQFF.

This clonotype was found many times. The chain recombines TRBV20-1 with TRBJ1-2; D call uncertain. V was pared by 3 bases and J by 6 bases, with 5 bases between. This CDR3 is built from 10 residues. Germline V lookup: CDR1 DFQATT, CDR2 SNEGSKA (reference sequence). The CDR3 protein is CSASMDGYTF. The CDR3 DNA reads as TGCAGTGCTAGCATGGATGGCTACACCTTC.

In its sample, this clonotype was seen many times. The gene calls are TRBV5-1 and TRBJ2-5; D call uncertain. V lost 1 base and J 6 bases, leaving 16 bases between the germline ends. Germline assignment: CDR1 SGHRS and CDR2 YFSETQ. This CDR3 contains 15 residues. The CDR3: CASSLMAQASKTQYF. CDR3 sequence (DNA): TGCGCCAGCAGCTTGATGGCCCAGGCCTCAAAGACCCAGTACTTC.

This clonotype was counted at least ten times. The V gene is TRBV3-1, the J gene TRBJ2-7; no clear D. Deletions cut 0 bases from V and 3 bases from J, with 18 bases between. Germline V gene lookup returns CDR1 LGHDT and CDR2 YNNKEL (reference sequence). The CDR3 is 17 amino acids. The CDR3, as DNA: TGTGCCAGCAGCCAAGACCTGACGGCTCAAAATTTCTACGAGCAGTACTTC. As protein: CASSQDLTAQNFYEQYF.